The rows below give T cell receptor beta chains drawn from one sample of a study of blood T cell repertoires in COVID-19. Sequenced by immunoSEQ multiplex PCR; TCRdb stores in-frame clones only, minus some. The repertoire holds some 250,000 clones, around nine tenths seen once, with about 2.1% in the top ten. Sequences were obtained from peripheral blood. The origin of the receptors is a man in his thirties or forties with active or convalescent COVID-19. Both conserved end residues are part of each CDR3. The order of the fields is V gene, CDR3 protein.

V: TRBV7-8; CDR3: CASRGTGLESSPLHF
V: TRBV27; CDR3: CASSSGLLRDTQYF
V: TRBV7-2; CDR3: CASSSNRGSIYEQYF
V: TRBV6-5; CDR3: CASSYSIGNEKLFF
V: TRBV27; CDR3: CASSRGQPTTNEKLFF
V: TRBV10-3; CDR3: CAISDGETSGGAGEQFF
V: TRBV30; CDR3: CAWTRGQTYGYTF
V: TRBV6-5; CDR3: CASSYSSENTGELFF
V: TRBV5-8; CDR3: CASSTGQGLNTEAFF
V: TRBV19; CDR3: CASRGTGRDYTF
V: TRBV7-2; CDR3: CASSLDRLGTEAFF
V: TRBV4-3; CDR3: CASSQGHRVTEAFF
V: TRBV20-1; CDR3: CSASYGGEYNEQFF
V: TRBV4-3; CDR3: CASSQEPRTGFNEQFF
V: TRBV11-2; CDR3: CASSFRDSWNTEAFF
V: TRBV6-5; CDR3: CASSGTGASYEQYF
V: TRBV6-5; CDR3: CASISGTSEGDEQFF
V: TRBV13; CDR3: CASSLAGHMNTEAFF
V: TRBV4-3; CDR3: CASSQRDRGLGKLFF
V: TRBV29-1; CDR3: CSARGTGTTEAFF
V: TRBV7-3; CDR3: CASSLAGGGADTQYF
V: TRBV7-6; CDR3: CASSLSYNTEAFF
V: TRBV4-2; CDR3: CASSQESIRVGLSPLHF
V: TRBV5-1; CDR3: CASSLEGGANTEAFF
V: TRBV7-9; CDR3: CASSLSGGTEAFF
V: TRBV9; CDR3: CASSPWGGGAENEQFF
V: TRBV9; CDR3: CASSTPGQSITEAFF
V: TRBV2; CDR3: CASRGLVSEQFF
V: TRBV3-1/TRBV3-2; CDR3: CASSQDIGRGGKNIQYF
V: TRBV7-4; CDR3: CASPTWAGTDTQYF
V: TRBV7-8; CDR3: CASSSRGTGGSYEQYF
V: TRBV4-1; CDR3: CASSQHDRATNEKLFF
V: TRBV15; CDR3: CATSSGQGAYSPLHF
V: TRBV14; CDR3: CASSQDRQGGYGYTF
V: TRBV5-5; CDR3: CASSSRQGARGAFF
V: TRBV24-1; CDR3: CATSDLPSGDTDSYEQYF
V: TRBV20-1; CDR3: CSASSDREYEQYF
V: TRBV3-1/TRBV3-2; CDR3: CASSQGRQGTEAFF
V: TRBV9; CDR3: CASSVGRGQETQYF
V: TRBV14; CDR3: CASSQLDSFNYGYTF
V: TRBV6-5; CDR3: CATRTGDSGNTIYF
V: TRBV7-9; CDR3: CASSLVITGPRGTGELFF
V: TRBV3-1/TRBV3-2; CDR3: CASSQARAGNTIYF
V: TRBV9; CDR3: CASSVNRAFSVGELFF
V: TRBV28; CDR3: CASTSVPSPLHF
V: TRBV6-4; CDR3: CASSDSEGPSSGNTIYF